Shown below are 20 T cell receptor beta chains from a single sample sequenced in a study of beta chain features in type 1 diabetes. Of the isolated RNA, all was reverse transcribed, and so the sequenced material was expressed TCRB transcripts. Sequencing used immunoSEQ multiplex PCR; TCRdb keeps in-frame clones, though not all of them. This table holds 900,000 or so clones, roughly 15% found once. The sequenced sample was naive CD4+ T cells from blood. Every receptor here comes from a woman between 18 and 29 years old in good health.

The sample holds a few counts of this clone. J is TRBJ1-2 and V is TRBV4-3; D not certain. The CDR3 covers 18 residues. CDR1 and CDR2 from the germline V gene are LGHNA and YSLEER. The V gene lost 0 bases and the J gene lost 4 bases, with 21 bases spanning the gap. The CDR3 here is CASSQDTPDGTRGYGYTF. For the CDR3, the DNA is TGCGCCAGCAGCCAAGATACACCGGACGGAACCCGTGGCTATGGCTACACCTTC.

There are a few counts of this clone. The genes are TRBV2 and TRBJ2-3; possible D gene TRBD2, 6 bases. The V and J ends lost 6 bases and 4 bases respectively, with 20 bases between them. Germline V gives CDR1 SNHLY, CDR2 FYNNEI. The CDR3 contains 16 residues. The CDR3 loop is CASRRPGDSRPDTQYF. The CDR3 nucleotides are TGTGCCAGCAGGCGACCGGGGGACTCCCGCCCAGATACGCAGTATTTT. Complete variable domain (other parts from reference TRBV2 and TRBJ2-3): EPEVTQTPSHQVTQMGQEVILRCVPISNHLYFYWYRQILGQKVEFLVSFYNNEISEKSEIFDDQFSVERPDGSNFTLKIRSTKLEDSAMYFCASRRPGDSRPDTQYFGPGTRLTVL.

V usage is TRBV27 and J usage is TRBJ1-2; D possibly corresponds to TRBD1 (6 bases). Germline values: CDR1 MNHEY, CDR2 SMNVEV (reference sequence). Deletions cut 5 bases from V and 2 bases from J, with 12 bases between. The CDR3 is 14 amino acids. CDR3 DNA: TGTGCCAGCAGTCCCTGGGACACCAACTATGGCTACACCTTC. Amino acid sequence: CASSPWDTNYGYTF.

The chain recombines TRBV7-9 with TRBJ1-1; the match to TRBD1 covers 7 bases. Trimming took 4 bases from V and 11 from J; bases not matched to a gene: 10. This CDR3 contains 13 residues. The V gene's germline CDR1 is SEHNR and CDR2 FQNEAQ (reference sequence). This chain's CDR3 is CASSSRQGKGAFF. The CDR3 DNA reads TGTGCCAGCAGCTCCCGACAGGGAAAGGGCGCTTTCTTT.

This chain connects TRBV28 to TRBJ2-7, with a tentative D call TRBD2 (5 bases). Germline CDR1 MDHEN, CDR2 SYDVKM. The V end lost 4 bases, the J end lost 3 bases, and 10 bases lay between the germline ends. The CDR3 is 13 residues long. The CDR3 DNA follows: TGTGCCAGCAGTTCCGGGGATGTCTACGAGCAGTACTTC. It translates to CASSSGDVYEQYF.

This clone occurred a few times. The chain combines TRBV18 with TRBJ1-4, with D perhaps matching TRBD1 (5 bases). The CDR3 covers 16 residues. Germline V gene lookup returns CDR1 KGHSH and CDR2 LQKENI. The V and J ends lost 2 bases and 3 bases respectively, with 13 bases between them. The CDR3 protein is CASSPTRARPNEKLFF. The DNA of the CDR3 is TGTGCCAGCTCACCAACCAGGGCCAGGCCTAATGAAAAACTGTTTTTT. Together with reference TRBV18 and TRBJ1-4, the CDR3 gives the full variable domain: NAGVMQNPRHLVRRRGQEARLRCSPMKGHSHVYWYRQLPEEGLKFMVYLQKENIIDESGMPKERFSAEFPKEGPSILRIQQVVRGDSAAYFCASSPTRARPNEKLFFGSGTQLSVL.

This clone showed up just a few times. An end of the junction differs from the germline gene, which may be a read error. J is TRBJ2-1 and V is TRBV6-1, with no clear D. CDR1 is MNHNS, CDR2 SASEGT, per germline. The CDR3 sequence is 17 residues long. The DNA for the CDR3 is TGTGCCATCAGTGAGTCGACGGGTCGGGCCGGGTCTCGTGAGCAGTTCTTC. Encoded protein: CAISESTGRAGSREQFF.

This chain joins TRBV15 and TRBJ1-2; the D is unclear. Germline CDR1 LNHNV, CDR2 YYDKDF (reference sequence). V gave up 0 bases and J gave up 7 bases, with 12 bases separating them. The CDR3 loop spans 14 amino acids. The CDR3 coding sequence is TGTGCCACCAGCAGAGATCGCTTTGGAGGTGGCTACACCTTC. This translates into CATSRDRFGGGYTF.

This clone was seen a few times. This chain connects TRBV7-9 to TRBJ1-1; no clear D gene. Germline CDR1 and CDR2: SEHNR and FQNEAQ (reference sequence). Trimming stripped 1 base from V and 3 bases from J, with 6 bases between. This CDR3 comprises 13 residues. The CDR3 DNA reads as TGTGCCAGCAGCTTAGTAATCTACACTGAAGCTTTCTTT. Its protein is CASSLVIYTEAFF.

V usage is TRBV19 and J usage is TRBJ1-5; 7 bases are shared with TRBD1. V shed 4 bases, J shed 5 bases, and the junction held 8 bases outside the gene matches. This CDR3 comprises 15 residues. The germline CDR1 and CDR2 sequences are LNHDA and SQIVND (reference sequence). The CDR3 here is CASSNTGDGYQPQHF. The DNA of the CDR3 is TGTGCCAGTAGTAATACAGGGGATGGGTATCAGCCCCAGCATTTT.

This clone was seen a few times. The chain uses TRBV6-6 and TRBJ1-4; D not resolved. The length of the CDR3 is 12 residues. CDR1 is MNHNY and CDR2 is SVGAGI in the germline V gene (reference sequence). V was shortened by 5 bases and J by 5 bases, with 6 bases between the two germline ends. The DNA for the CDR3 is TGTGCCAGCAGTACTCAGAATGAAAAACTGTTTTTT. Its translation: CASSTQNEKLFF.

This clone was observed a handful of times. V and J are TRBV7-9 and TRBJ2-5; no reliable D call. V lost 3 bases, J lost 4 bases, and 18 bases lay in between. CDR3 length equals 16 residues. The germline CDR1 and CDR2 sequences are SEHNR and FQNEAQ (reference sequence). CDR3 sequence: CASSFIGRVSRETQYF. CDR3 nucleotide sequence: TGTGCCAGCAGCTTCATTGGTCGCGTGAGCCGAGAGACCCAGTACTTC.

This clone was recorded only once. Other nucleotide sequences in the sample specify the same CDR3. The chain combines TRBV6-5 with TRBJ1-2; the D is unclear. This CDR3 comprises 13 residues. V was clipped by 2 bases and J by 0 bases, with 4 bases between them. Germline V gene sequence: CDR1 MNHEY, CDR2 SVGAGI. The CDR3 region is CASSYSANYGYTF. DNA for the CDR3: TGTGCCAGCAGTTACAGCGCTAACTATGGCTACACCTTC.

The genes are TRBV6-5 and TRBJ1-5; D is unresolved. Trimming took off 0 bases at V and 2 bases at J, with 8 bases between the two ends. The CDR3 is 15 residues long. Per germline, CDR1 MNHEY and CDR2 SVGAGI. CDR3 bases: TGTGCCAGCAGTTACTCGGCCTCCCGCAATCAGCCCCAGCATTTT. Its translation is CASSYSASRNQPQHF.

Concerning this clone itself: Other DNA sequences in the sample encode the same CDR3. The rearrangement joins TRBV28 to TRBJ2-6, with a possible D match to TRBD1 (6 bases). Trimming left V 4 bases short and J 4 bases short, with 11 bases between. CDR3 length: 15 residues. Germline lookup yields CDR1 MDHEN and CDR2 SYDVKM. CDR3 coding DNA: TGTGCCAGCAGTTCCCAGGGGTCCGGGGCCAACGTCCTGACTTTC. Its translation is CASSSQGSGANVLTF.

The rearrangement links TRBV14 to TRBJ2-1, with 13 bases identical to TRBD2. Looked up from germline, CDR1 is SGHDN and CDR2 is FVKESK. V dropped 4 bases and J dropped 8; count of bases not matched to a gene: 8. The CDR3 has 16 amino acids. The CDR3 nucleotides read TGTGCCAGCAGCCGACTCAGGACTAGCGGGAGTCATGAGCAGTTCTTC. Translated, it gives CASSRLRTSGSHEQFF.

The genes are TRBV18 and TRBJ1-3; D is possibly TRBD1 (5 bases). The CDR3 contains 16 residues. Per germline, CDR1 KGHSH and CDR2 LQKENI. V was clipped by 3 bases and J by 0 bases, with 12 bases between them. CDR3 nucleotide sequence: TGTGCCAGCTCACCCGCGGGGGGAGCCTCTGGAAACACCATATATTTT. The encoded protein is CASSPAGGASGNTIYF.

The sample holds a few counts of this clone. This chain uses TRBV5-1 with TRBJ2-3; 8 bases agree with TRBD2. The ends lost 4 bases at V and 1 base at J; junction bases unmatched: 2. The CDR3 consists of 14 residues. Germline V gene data show CDR1 as SGHRS and CDR2 as YFSETQ. DNA of the CDR3: TGCGCCAGCAGCCCGGGAGGGGGCACAGATACGCAGTATTTT. Its protein product is CASSPGGGTDTQYF. The full variable domain, with the rest looked up from reference TRBV5-1 and TRBJ2-3, is KAGVTQTPRYLIKTRGQQVTLSCSPISGHRSVSWYQQTPGQGLQFLFEYFSETQRNKGNFPGRFSGRQFSNSRSEMNVSTLELGDSALYLCASSPGGGTDTQYFGPGTRLTVL.

V usage is TRBV12-5 and J usage is TRBJ2-1; TRBD1 or TRBD2 may be the D gene (5 bases each). The CDR3 has 18 amino acids. Trimming removed 2 bases from V and 0 bases from J, with 17 bases in between. Per germline, CDR1 LGHNT and CDR2 FRNRAP. CDR3 residues: CASGLSPTGTGSYNEQFF. The CDR3 DNA reads as TGTGCTAGTGGTTTGTCCCCCACCGGGACCGGCTCCTACAATGAGCAGTTCTTC. The whole variable domain, filled in from reference TRBV12-5 and TRBJ2-1, reads DARVTQTPRHKVTEMGQEVTMRCQPILGHNTVFWYRQTMMQGLELLAYFRNRAPLDDSGMPKDRFSAEMPDATLATLKIQPSEPRDSAVYFCASGLSPTGTGSYNEQFFGPGTRLTVL.

Comment on this clone: Other nucleotide sequences from this sample produce the same CDR3. The chain has TRBV28 and TRBJ2-1; D is possibly TRBD2 (6 bases). The CDR3 spans 13 residues. Germline-derived CDR1 and CDR2 are MDHEN and SYDVKM. V was shortened by 5 bases and J by 4 bases, with 9 bases between the two germline ends. The CDR3 DNA sequence: TGTGCCAGCAGTCCCGGGGGATACAATGAGCAGTTCTTC. Its protein is CASSPGGYNEQFF.